The 27 T cell receptor beta chains reported below all come from one sample, sequenced in a study of T cell responses to AZD1222 COVID-19 vaccine. Sequencing used immunoSEQ multiplex PCR; TCRdb keeps in-frame clones, though not all of them. The sample has over 100,000 clones, about 83% seen once; the top ten hold 12%. This specimen consisted of peripheral blood, obtained on day 0 of AZD1222 vaccination. These receptors came from an adult in good health.

The V and J genes are TRBV5-1 and TRBJ2-1, with 7 positions matching TRBD1. CDR1 SGHRS and CDR2 YFSETQ come from the germline V gene. This CDR3 is built from 15 residues. Trimming at V came to 2 bases and at J to 2 bases, leaving 4 bases not matched to a gene. CDR3 in DNA: TGCGCCAGCAGCTTAACAGGGGATCCCTACAATGAGCAGTTCTTC. The encoded protein is CASSLTGDPYNEQFF. Combining the CDR3 with reference TRBV5-1 and TRBJ2-1 gives the whole variable domain KAGVTQTPRYLIKTRGQQVTLSCSPISGHRSVSWYQQTPGQGLQFLFEYFSETQRNKGNFPGRFSGRQFSNSRSEMNVSTLELGDSALYLCASSLTGDPYNEQFFGPGTRLTVL.

This rearrangement joins TRBV7-2 to TRBJ2-1; TRBD1 matches at 7 bases. V trimming: 4 bases; J trimming: 8 bases; junction bases outside the gene matches: 11. Germline CDR1 reads SGHTA; CDR2 reads FQGNSA. The CDR3 spans 15 residues. CDR3 residues: CASSSEVQGRDEQFF. Here the CDR3 DNA reads TGTGCCAGCAGCTCAGAGGTACAGGGGCGGGATGAGCAGTTCTTC.

There are a few counts of this clone. The J gene is TRBJ2-7, the V gene TRBV2; 7 nucleotides agree with TRBD2. Germline CDR1 SNHLY, CDR2 FYNNEI. V was clipped by 6 bases and J by 7 bases; unmatched bases: 12. This CDR3 region has 14 residues. The CDR3 bases are TGTGCCAGCAGGAGGGGACTACCCTCGGGGGAGCAGTACTTC. This encodes CASRRGLPSGEQYF.

The CDR3 coding sequence is TGCAGCGTCCAGACGAGCGGGACTGAAGCTTTCTTT. Its translation: CSVQTSGTEAFF. The V and J genes are TRBV29-1 and TRBJ1-1, with D unresolved. The germline gives CDR1 SQVTM, CDR2 ANQGSEA. This CDR3 is 12 amino acids long. V gave up 6 bases and J gave up 5 bases, with 13 bases separating them.

The chain joins TRBV25-1 to TRBJ2-2; D is undetermined. The germline CDR1 and CDR2 sequences are MGHDK and SYGVNS. CDR3 size: 14 residues. V was clipped by 8 bases and J by 0 bases, with 10 bases between them. Here the CDR3 reads CASADRSNTGELFF. DNA of the CDR3: TGTGCCAGCGCTGACCGCTCGAACACCGGGGAGCTGTTTTTT.

This clone appeared a single time. The gene calls are TRBV5-4 and TRBJ2-1, with D perhaps TRBD2 (6 bases). The CDR3 spans 15 residues. Germline V gene data show CDR1 as SGHNT and CDR2 as YYREEE (reference sequence). Deletions cut 0 bases from V and 1 base from J, with 8 bases between. The CDR3 loop is CASSLGGGSYNEQFF. CDR3 in DNA: TGTGCCAGCAGCTTGGGCGGAGGGTCCTACAATGAGCAGTTCTTC.

This rearrangement joins TRBV19 to TRBJ1-5; 9 positions agree with TRBD1. Per the germline V gene, CDR1 is LNHDA and CDR2 is SQIVND (reference sequence). The CDR3 sequence is 17 residues long. Trimming took 6 bases from V and 5 from J; bases not matched to a gene: 14. CDR3 bases: TGTGCCAGTAGGTACAATACAGGGGGCATGTGGTATCAGCCCCAGCATTTT. Protein sequence: CASRYNTGGMWYQPQHF.

V is TRBV19 and J is TRBJ1-1; D uncertain. The CDR3 totals 14 residues. Germline V CDR1 and CDR2: LNHDA, SQIVND (reference sequence). With 2 bases removed from V and 0 bases from J, the gap between germline ends came to 7 bases. In nucleotides, the CDR3 is TGTGCCAGTAGTATAAAGGCCATGAACACTGAAGCTTTCTTT. It is translated as CASSIKAMNTEAFF.

This rearrangement joins TRBV9 to TRBJ2-7; D is ambiguous. Germline CDR1 is SGDLS and CDR2 is YYNGEE. V lost 0 bases to trimming and J lost 2 bases, with 9 bases between them. This CDR3 contains 14 residues. CDR3 region: CASSVAVLPYEQYF. The CDR3 DNA is TGTGCCAGCAGCGTAGCGGTGTTACCCTACGAGCAGTACTTC. Supplemented by reference TRBV9 and TRBJ2-7, the full variable domain reads DSGVTQTPKHLITATGQRVTLRCSPRSGDLSVYWYQQSLDQGLQFLIQYYNGEERAKGNILERFSAQQFPDLHSELNLSSLELGDSALYFCASSVAVLPYEQYFGPGTRLTVT.

This clone was counted a single time. The chain combines TRBV18 with TRBJ2-1; D call uncertain. V dropped 2 bases and J dropped 7 bases, with 15 bases sitting between them. The CDR3 length is 15 residues. Germline loops: CDR1 KGHSH, CDR2 LQKENI. This CDR3 is CASSPENVRLNEQFF. DNA for the CDR3: TGTGCCAGCTCACCAGAGAATGTACGCCTGAATGAGCAGTTCTTC. Full variable domain (missing parts from reference TRBV18 and TRBJ2-1): NAGVMQNPRHLVRRRGQEARLRCSPMKGHSHVYWYRQLPEEGLKFMVYLQKENIIDESGMPKERFSAEFPKEGPSILRIQQVVRGDSAAYFCASSPENVRLNEQFFGPGTRLTVL.

The gene calls are TRBV30 and TRBJ2-1, with D possibly matching TRBD2 (6 bases). Deletions cut 4 bases from V and 0 bases from J, with 10 bases between. Germline-derived CDR1 and CDR2 are GTSNPN and SVGIG (reference sequence). The CDR3 is 14 amino acids. The CDR3 region has the DNA TGTGCCTGGAAAGCGGGCCGCTCCTACAATGAGCAGTTCTTC. Protein: CAWKAGRSYNEQFF. The entire variable domain, with the rest obtained from reference TRBV30 and TRBJ2-1, is as follows: SQTIHQWPATLVQPVGSPLSLECTVEGTSNPNLYWYRQAAGRGLQLLFYSVGIGQISSEVPQNLSASRPQDRQFILSSKKLLLSDSGFYLCAWKAGRSYNEQFFGPGTRLTVL.

This chain links TRBV7-9 with TRBJ1-1; TRBD1 matches at 9 bases. Trimming cost V 5 bases and J 7 bases; bases outside gene matches: 8. The germline V gene encodes CDR1 SEHNR and CDR2 FQNEAQ (reference sequence). The CDR3 is 14 amino acids. The CDR3 reads CASSPRDRAHEAFF. The CDR3 bases are TGTGCCAGCAGCCCCCGGGACAGGGCTCATGAAGCTTTCTTT.

V gene TRBV28 combines with J gene TRBJ1-2, with 8 bases fitting TRBD1. The CDR3 is 13 amino acids. The V gene's germline CDR1 is MDHEN and CDR2 SYDVKM. Trimming took 5 bases from V and 3 from J; bases not matched to a gene: 2. The CDR3 loop is CASSTGGDYGYTF. CDR3 in DNA: TGTGCCAGCAGTACAGGGGGGGACTATGGCTACACCTTC.

The chain has TRBV7-2 and TRBJ2-7; 7 bases line up with TRBD2. The germline V gene encodes CDR1 SGHTA and CDR2 FQGNSA. The CDR3 is 14 residues long. Trimming took 3 bases from V and 4 from J; bases not matched to a gene: 6. In DNA form, the CDR3 reads TGTGCCAGCAGCTTGGGGGGGAGGGCTTACGAGCAGTACTTC. It yields the protein CASSLGGRAYEQYF.

The V and J genes are TRBV19 and TRBJ1-5; weak D call: TRBD1 (5 bases). The CDR3 totals 16 residues. Looked up from germline, CDR1 is LNHDA and CDR2 is SQIVND (reference sequence). V was pared by 5 bases and J by 7 bases, with 21 bases between. CDR3: CASSPKRGVKEQPQHF. CDR3 DNA sequence: TGTGCCAGTAGTCCCAAACGGGGCGTAAAAGAACAGCCCCAGCATTTT.

The V gene is TRBV18, the J gene TRBJ1-2, with D perhaps TRBD1 (5 bases). The germline V gene has CDR1 KGHSH and CDR2 LQKENI. The CDR3 runs to 14 residues. The V and J ends lost 3 bases and 6 bases respectively, with 14 bases between them. In nucleotides, the CDR3 is TGTGCCAGCTCACCCATATCGGGAGGGGATGGCTACACCTTC. Protein: CASSPISGGDGYTF. The whole variable domain, remainder taken from reference TRBV18 and TRBJ1-2, is NAGVMQNPRHLVRRRGQEARLRCSPMKGHSHVYWYRQLPEEGLKFMVYLQKENIIDESGMPKERFSAEFPKEGPSILRIQQVVRGDSAAYFCASSPISGGDGYTFGSGTRLTVV.

The chain couples TRBV28 to TRBJ2-7; 7 bases match TRBD1. V lost 3 bases to trimming and J lost 4 bases; unmatched junction nucleotides: 0. This CDR3 is 12 amino acids long. Looked up from germline, CDR1 is MDHEN and CDR2 is SYDVKM. CDR3 DNA sequence: TGTGCCAGCAGTTTGGACAGGTACGAGCAGTACTTC. Its translation: CASSLDRYEQYF. The whole variable domain, remainder taken from reference TRBV28 and TRBJ2-7, is DVKVTQSSRYLVKRTGEKVFLECVQDMDHENMFWYRQDPGLGLRLIYFSYDVKMKEKGDIPEGYSVSREKKERFSLILESASTNQTSMYLCASSLDRYEQYFGPGTRLTVT.

This chain uses TRBV25-1 with TRBJ2-3, with 9 positions matching TRBD1. J gave up 3 bases and V 7 bases, and 17 bases lay outside the gene matches. Germline-derived CDR1 and CDR2 are MGHDK and SYGVNS. CDR3 length: 18 residues. The CDR3 DNA is TGTGCCAGCACCGCCCCCCGGGGGACAGGGCTTGCGACAGATACGCAGTATTTT. It yields the protein CASTAPRGTGLATDTQYF.

The chain is built from TRBV6-5 and TRBJ1-2; no clear D. Per the germline V gene, CDR1 is MNHEY and CDR2 is SVGAGI. The V and J ends lost 2 bases and 8 bases respectively, with 15 bases between them. This CDR3 has 14 residues. CDR3 residues: CASSYTTSKGGYTF. The CDR3 DNA follows: TGTGCCAGCAGTTACACGACTTCTAAAGGAGGCTACACCTTC.

The chain recombines TRBV28 with TRBJ1-1, with D perhaps matching TRBD1 (5 bases). The germline V and J ends were trimmed by 6 bases and 4 bases, with 21 bases remaining between them. The germline gives CDR1 MDHEN, CDR2 SYDVKM. The CDR3 runs to 16 residues. The CDR3 nucleotides are TGTGCCAGCAGACCCCGGGGGGAAGGGAAGGTCACTGAAGCTTTCTTT. As protein: CASRPRGEGKVTEAFF.

The chain is built from TRBV2 and TRBJ2-3, with D tentatively TRBD1 (5 bases). V lost 6 bases and J lost 0, with 13 bases in between. The CDR3 covers 15 residues. Germline V lookup: CDR1 SNHLY, CDR2 FYNNEI. The CDR3 protein is CASSRQRSSTDTQYF. DNA for the CDR3: TGTGCCAGCAGCCGACAGAGATCTAGCACAGATACGCAGTATTTT.

The chain is built from TRBV27 and TRBJ2-7; D remains unclear. Germline CDR1 and CDR2: MNHEY and SMNVEV (reference sequence). The CDR3 length is 13 residues. Trimming removed 3 bases from V and 2 bases from J, with 8 bases in between. The CDR3 DNA reads as TGTGCCAGCAGTTTCGGACGGACCTACGAGCAGTACTTC. Its translation is CASSFGRTYEQYF.

The chain joins TRBV27 to TRBJ2-7; the match to TRBD2 covers 8 bases. The CDR3 runs to 15 residues. CDR1 is MNHEY and CDR2 is SMNVEV in the germline V gene (reference sequence). V shed 1 base and J 5 bases; nucleotides not matched to a gene: 7. CDR3 in DNA: TGTGCCAGCAGTTTATTAAGCGGGAGTATCCACGAGCAGTACTTC. It yields the protein CASSLLSGSIHEQYF.

This clone was observed a handful of times. The chain uses TRBV6-2 or TRBV6-3 and TRBJ2-1; 9 bases line up with TRBD1. Germline V gene data show CDR1 as MNHEY and CDR2 as SVGEGT. CDR3 size: 20 residues. The V gene end was trimmed by 5 bases and the J gene end by 4 bases; junction bases not matched to a gene: 21. The CDR3 loop is CASSAGPGGTGKNFYNEQFF. CDR3 bases: TGTGCCAGCAGTGCCGGCCCCGGCGGGACAGGGAAAAATTTTTACAATGAGCAGTTCTTC.

For the CDR3, the DNA is TGTGCCAGCAGCCAATCCCCTAGGAGGGGACGGGGGAGCAATCAGCCCCAGCATTTT. Translated: CASSQSPRRGRGSNQPQHF. The chain is built from TRBV3-1 (or the pseudogene TRBV3-2) and TRBJ1-5, with D maybe TRBD1 (5 bases). Germline lookup yields CDR1 LGHDT and CDR2 YNNKEL (reference sequence). The CDR3 runs to 19 residues. Trimming cost V 2 bases and J 1 base, with 21 bases left between them.

The V call is TRBV5-4, the J call TRBJ2-7, with D possibly being TRBD1 (7 bases). The CDR3 length is 15 residues. V lost 0 bases to trimming and J lost 3 bases, with 13 bases between them. Germline V gives CDR1 SGHNT, CDR2 YYREEE (reference sequence). This CDR3 reads CASSLAGDSYYEQYF. The CDR3, as DNA: TGTGCCAGCAGCTTGGCGGGGGACAGCTACTACGAGCAGTACTTC.

V and J are TRBV2 and TRBJ2-3; 14 positions match TRBD2. Trimming cost V 8 bases and J 4 bases; bases outside gene matches: 11. The CDR3 has 17 residues. The V gene's germline CDR1 is SNHLY and CDR2 FYNNEI. The CDR3 nucleotides read TGTGCCAGCCCAGGGACTAGCGGGAGTACACAAGCAGATACGCAGTATTTT. This translates into CASPGTSGSTQADTQYF. The full variable domain, with the rest looked up from reference TRBV2 and TRBJ2-3, is EPEVTQTPSHQVTQMGQEVILRCVPISNHLYFYWYRQILGQKVEFLVSFYNNEISEKSEIFDDQFSVERPDGSNFTLKIRSTKLEDSAMYFCASPGTSGSTQADTQYFGPGTRLTVL.